This T cell receptor beta chain stems from a study of blood T cell repertoires in COVID-19. Study information: COVID-19 samples from acute and convalescent phases originated in the United States, Italy and Spain. PBMCs, B-cell-depleted T cells, or T cells provided the cDNA or gDNA that made up the material.

Germline CDR1 is PRHDT and CDR2 is FYEKMQ (reference sequence). The CDR3 contains 15 residues. V dropped 10 bases and J dropped 2; count of bases not matched to a gene: 9. Authors' analysis steps: Reference gene primer amplification gave nucleated cell count estimates. Libraries were prepared by immunoSEQ multiplex PCR; TCRdb keeps only in-frame clonotypes and omits some of them. V and J calls and clone size are copied from that table; D and trimming were computed from the DNA. This sample has approximately 75,000 clones, with 80% to 85% found just once. Sequencing input: peripheral blood. V is TRBV13 and J is TRBJ2-3; TRBD2 aligns across 10 bases. This clonotype was sampled from a woman aged 80 or over with acute or convalescent COVID-19. The CDR3 DNA sequence: TGTGCCACCAGTCAAGCGGGGGGGTACACAGATACGCAGTATTTT. Translated: CATSQAGGYTDTQYF.